This TCR beta chain was recovered during a study of early stage breast cancer tumors. Germline CDR1 reads MNHEY; CDR2 reads SVGAGI. There are 13 residues in the CDR3. V was cut by 6 bases and J by 4 bases, with 12 bases left in between. Here immunoSEQ multiplex PCR was the method, and the copy in TCRdb shows in-frame clones only, minus some. In the table there are 50,000 to 75,000 clones, 65% to 80% of which are singletons. The rearrangement uses TRBV6-5 and TRBJ2-5; D is possibly TRBD2 (6 bases). The sample was blood. This clonotype originated in a person aged 30-39 years with breast cancer. The CDR3 DNA follows: TGTGCCAGCAGACACGGGACTCTAGAGACCCAGTACTTC. It specifies CASRHGTLETQYF.